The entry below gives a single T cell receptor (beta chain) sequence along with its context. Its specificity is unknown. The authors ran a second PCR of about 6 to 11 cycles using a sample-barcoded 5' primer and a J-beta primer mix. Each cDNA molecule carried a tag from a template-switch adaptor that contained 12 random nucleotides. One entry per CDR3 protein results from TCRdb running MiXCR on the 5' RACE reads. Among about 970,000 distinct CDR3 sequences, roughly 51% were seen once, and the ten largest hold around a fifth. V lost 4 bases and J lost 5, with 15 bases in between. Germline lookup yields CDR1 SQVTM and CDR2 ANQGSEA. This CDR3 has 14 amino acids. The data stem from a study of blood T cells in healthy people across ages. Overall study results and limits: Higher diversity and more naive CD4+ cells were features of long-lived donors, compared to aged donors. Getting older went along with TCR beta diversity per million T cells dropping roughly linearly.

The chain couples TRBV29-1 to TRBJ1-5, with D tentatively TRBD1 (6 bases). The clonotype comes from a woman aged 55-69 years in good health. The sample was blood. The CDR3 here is CSVGVGGADQPQHF. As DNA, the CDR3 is TGCAGCGTTGGAGTCGGGGGGGCTGATCAGCCCCAGCATTTT.